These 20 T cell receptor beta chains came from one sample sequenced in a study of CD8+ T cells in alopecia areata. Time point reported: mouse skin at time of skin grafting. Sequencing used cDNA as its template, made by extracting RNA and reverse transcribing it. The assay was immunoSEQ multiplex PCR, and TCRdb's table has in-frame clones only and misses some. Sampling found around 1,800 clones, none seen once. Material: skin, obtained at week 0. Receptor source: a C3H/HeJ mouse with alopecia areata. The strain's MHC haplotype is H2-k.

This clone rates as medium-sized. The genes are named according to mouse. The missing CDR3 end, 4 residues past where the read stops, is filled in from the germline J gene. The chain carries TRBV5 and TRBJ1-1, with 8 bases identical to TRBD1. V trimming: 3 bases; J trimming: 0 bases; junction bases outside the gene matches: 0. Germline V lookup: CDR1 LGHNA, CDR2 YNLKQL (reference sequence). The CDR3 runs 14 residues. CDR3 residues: CASSQDRANTEVFF. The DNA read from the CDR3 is TGTGCCAGCAGCCAGGACAGGGCAAACACA.

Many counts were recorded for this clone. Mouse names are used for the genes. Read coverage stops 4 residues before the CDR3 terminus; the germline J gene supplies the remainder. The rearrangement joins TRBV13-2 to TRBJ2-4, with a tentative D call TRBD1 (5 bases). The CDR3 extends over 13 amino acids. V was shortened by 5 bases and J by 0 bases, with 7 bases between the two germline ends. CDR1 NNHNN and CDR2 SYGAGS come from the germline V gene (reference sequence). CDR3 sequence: CASGTDSQNTLYF. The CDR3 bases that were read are TGTGCCAGCGGGACAGATAGTCAAAAC.

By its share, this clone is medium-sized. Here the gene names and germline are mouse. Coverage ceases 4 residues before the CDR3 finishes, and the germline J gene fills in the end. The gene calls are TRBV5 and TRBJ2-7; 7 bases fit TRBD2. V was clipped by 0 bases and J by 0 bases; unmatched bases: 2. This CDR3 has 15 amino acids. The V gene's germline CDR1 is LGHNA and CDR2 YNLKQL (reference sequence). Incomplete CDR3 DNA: TGTGCCAGCAGCCAAGACTGGGGGAGCTCCTAT. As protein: CASSQDWGSSY. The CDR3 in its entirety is CASSQDWGSSYEQYF.

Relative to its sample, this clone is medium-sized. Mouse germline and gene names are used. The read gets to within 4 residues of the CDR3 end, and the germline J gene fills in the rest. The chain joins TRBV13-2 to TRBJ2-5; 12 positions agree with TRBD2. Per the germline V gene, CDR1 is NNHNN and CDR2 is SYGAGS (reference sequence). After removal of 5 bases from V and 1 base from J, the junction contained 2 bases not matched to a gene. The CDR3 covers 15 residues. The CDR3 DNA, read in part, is TGTGCCAGCGGCGGACTGGGGGGGGACCAAGAC. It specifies CASGGLGGDQD. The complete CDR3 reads CASGGLGGDQDTQYF.

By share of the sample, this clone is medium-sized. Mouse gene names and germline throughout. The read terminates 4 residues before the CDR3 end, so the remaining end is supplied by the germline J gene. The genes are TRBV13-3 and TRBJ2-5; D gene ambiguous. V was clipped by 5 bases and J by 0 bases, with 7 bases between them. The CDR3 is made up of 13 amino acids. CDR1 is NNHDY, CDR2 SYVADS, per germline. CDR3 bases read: TGTGCCAGCAGAAGACATAACCAAGAC. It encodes CASRRHNQD. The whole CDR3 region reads CASRRHNQDTQYF.

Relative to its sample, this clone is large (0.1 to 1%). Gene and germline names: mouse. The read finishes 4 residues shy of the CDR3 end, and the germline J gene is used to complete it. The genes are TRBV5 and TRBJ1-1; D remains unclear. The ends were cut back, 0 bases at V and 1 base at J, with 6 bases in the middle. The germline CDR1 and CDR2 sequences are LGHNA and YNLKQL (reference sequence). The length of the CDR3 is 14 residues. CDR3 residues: CASSQETPNTEVFF. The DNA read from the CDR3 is TGTGCCAGCAGCCAAGAGACACCGAACACA.

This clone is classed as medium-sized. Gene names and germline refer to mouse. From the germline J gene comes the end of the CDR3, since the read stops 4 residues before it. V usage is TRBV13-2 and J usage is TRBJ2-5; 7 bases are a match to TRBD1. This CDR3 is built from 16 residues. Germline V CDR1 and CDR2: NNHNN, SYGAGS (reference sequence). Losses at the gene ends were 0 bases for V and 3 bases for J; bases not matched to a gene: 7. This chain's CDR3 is CASGDATGDRQDTQYF. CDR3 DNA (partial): TGTGCCAGCGGTGATGCCACAGGGGATCGTCAAGAC.

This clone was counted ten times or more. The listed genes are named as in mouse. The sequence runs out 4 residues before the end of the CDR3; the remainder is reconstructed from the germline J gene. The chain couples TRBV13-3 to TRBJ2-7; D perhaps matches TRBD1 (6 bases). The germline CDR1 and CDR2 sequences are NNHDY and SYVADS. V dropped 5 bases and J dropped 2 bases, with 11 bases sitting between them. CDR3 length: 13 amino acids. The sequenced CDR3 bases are TGTGCCAGCAGCTCGGGACAAACCTAT. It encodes CASSSGQTY. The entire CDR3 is CASSSGQTYEQYF.

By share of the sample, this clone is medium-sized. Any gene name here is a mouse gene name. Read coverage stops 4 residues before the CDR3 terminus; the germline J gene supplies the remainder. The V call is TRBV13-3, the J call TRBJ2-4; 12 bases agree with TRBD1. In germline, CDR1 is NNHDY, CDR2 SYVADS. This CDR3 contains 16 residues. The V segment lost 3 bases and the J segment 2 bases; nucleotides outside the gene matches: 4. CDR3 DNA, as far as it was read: TGTGCCAGCAGTGCCGGGACAGGGGGCGTTCAAAAC. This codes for CASSAGTGGVQN. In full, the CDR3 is CASSAGTGGVQNTLYF.

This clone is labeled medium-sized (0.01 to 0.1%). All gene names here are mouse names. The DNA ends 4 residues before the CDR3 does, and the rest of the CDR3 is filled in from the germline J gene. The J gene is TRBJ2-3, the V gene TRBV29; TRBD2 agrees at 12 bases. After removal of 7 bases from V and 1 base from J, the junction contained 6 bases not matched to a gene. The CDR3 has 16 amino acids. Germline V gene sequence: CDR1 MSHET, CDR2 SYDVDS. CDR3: CASTDWGGAGAETLYF. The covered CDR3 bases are TGTGCTAGCACCGACTGGGGGGGCGCGGGTGCAGAA.

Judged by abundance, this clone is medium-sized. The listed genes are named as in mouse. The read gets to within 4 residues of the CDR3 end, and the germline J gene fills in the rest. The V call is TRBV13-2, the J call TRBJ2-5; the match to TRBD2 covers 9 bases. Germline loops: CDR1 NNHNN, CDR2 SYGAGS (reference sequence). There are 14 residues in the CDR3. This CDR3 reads CASGERDWGDTQYF. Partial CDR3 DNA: TGTGCCAGCGGTGAGCGAGACTGGGGGGAC.

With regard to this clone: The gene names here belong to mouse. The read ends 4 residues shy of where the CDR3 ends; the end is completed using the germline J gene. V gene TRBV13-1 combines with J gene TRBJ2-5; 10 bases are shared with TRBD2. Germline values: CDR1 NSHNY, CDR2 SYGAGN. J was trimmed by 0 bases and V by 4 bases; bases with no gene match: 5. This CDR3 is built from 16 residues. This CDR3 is CASSPRDWGNQDTQYF. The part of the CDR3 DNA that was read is TGTGCCAGCAGTCCCCGGGACTGGGGTAACCAAGAC.

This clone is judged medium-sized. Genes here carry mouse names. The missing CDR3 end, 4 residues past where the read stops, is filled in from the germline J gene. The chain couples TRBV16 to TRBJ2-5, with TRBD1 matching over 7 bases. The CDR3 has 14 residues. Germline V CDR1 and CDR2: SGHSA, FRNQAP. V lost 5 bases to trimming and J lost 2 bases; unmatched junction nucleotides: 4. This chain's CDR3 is CASSPWDSQDTQYF. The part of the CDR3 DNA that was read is TGTGCAAGCAGCCCCTGGGACAGCCAAGAC.

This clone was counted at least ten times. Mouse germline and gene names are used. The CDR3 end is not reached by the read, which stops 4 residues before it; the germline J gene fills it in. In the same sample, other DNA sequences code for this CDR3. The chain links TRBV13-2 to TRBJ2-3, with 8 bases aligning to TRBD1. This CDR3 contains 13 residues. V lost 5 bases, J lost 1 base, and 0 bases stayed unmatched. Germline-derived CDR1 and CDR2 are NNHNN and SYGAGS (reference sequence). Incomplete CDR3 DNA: TGTGCCAGCGGGGGACAGGGTGCAGAA. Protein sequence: CASGGQGAE. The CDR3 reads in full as CASGGQGAETLYF.

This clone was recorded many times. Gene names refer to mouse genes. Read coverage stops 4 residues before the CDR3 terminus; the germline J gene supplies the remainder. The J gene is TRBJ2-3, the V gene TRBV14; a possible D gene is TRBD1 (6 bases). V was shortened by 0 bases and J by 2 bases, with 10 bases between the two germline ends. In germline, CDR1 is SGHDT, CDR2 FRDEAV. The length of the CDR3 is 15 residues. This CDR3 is CASSFWAGDAETLYF. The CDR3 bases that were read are TGTGCCAGCAGTTTCTGGGCAGGGGATGCAGAA.

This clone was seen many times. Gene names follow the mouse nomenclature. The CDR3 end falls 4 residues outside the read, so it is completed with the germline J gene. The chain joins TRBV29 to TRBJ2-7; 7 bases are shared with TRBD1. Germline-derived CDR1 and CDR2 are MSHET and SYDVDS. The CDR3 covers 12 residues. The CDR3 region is CASSPGQYEQYF. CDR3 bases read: TGTGCTAGCAGTCCGGGACAGTAT.

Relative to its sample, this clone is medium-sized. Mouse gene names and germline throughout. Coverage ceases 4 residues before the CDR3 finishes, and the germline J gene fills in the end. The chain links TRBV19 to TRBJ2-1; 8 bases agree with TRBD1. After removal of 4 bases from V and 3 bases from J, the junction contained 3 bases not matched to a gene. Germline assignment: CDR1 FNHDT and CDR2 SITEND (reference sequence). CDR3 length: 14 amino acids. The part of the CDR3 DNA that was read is TGTGCCAGCAGTCGACAGGGGACCTATGCT. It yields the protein CASSRQGTYA. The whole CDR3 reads CASSRQGTYAEQFF.

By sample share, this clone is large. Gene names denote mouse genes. The chain's CDR3 is CASSIDRENSDYTF. The covered CDR3 bases are TGTGCCAGCAGTATAGACAGGGAAAACTCC. The V gene is TRBV19, the J gene TRBJ1-2; D is possibly TRBD1 (6 bases). The read ends 4 residues before the CDR3 terminus; that terminus is restored from the germline J gene. V lost 0 bases and J lost 1, with 7 bases in between. The germline gives CDR1 FNHDT, CDR2 SITEND (reference sequence). The CDR3 has 14 residues.

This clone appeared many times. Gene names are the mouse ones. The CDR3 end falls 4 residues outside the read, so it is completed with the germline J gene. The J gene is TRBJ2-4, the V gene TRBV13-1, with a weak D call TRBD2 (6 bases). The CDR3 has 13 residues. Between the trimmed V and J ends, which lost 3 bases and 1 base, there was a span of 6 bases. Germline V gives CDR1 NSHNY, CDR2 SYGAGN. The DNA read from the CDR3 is TGTGCCAGCAGTGGGACTGGTCAAAAC. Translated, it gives CASSGTGQN. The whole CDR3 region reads CASSGTGQNTLYF.

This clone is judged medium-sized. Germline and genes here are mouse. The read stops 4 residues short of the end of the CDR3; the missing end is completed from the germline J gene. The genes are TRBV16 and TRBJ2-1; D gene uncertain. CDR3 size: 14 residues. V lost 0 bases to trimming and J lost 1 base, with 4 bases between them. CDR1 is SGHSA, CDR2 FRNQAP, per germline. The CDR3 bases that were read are TGTGCAAGCAGCTTAGACAGAAACTATGCT. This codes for CASSLDRNYA. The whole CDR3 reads CASSLDRNYAEQFF.